One and the same sample provided the 26 T cell receptor beta chains below, sequenced in a study of beta chain features in type 1 diabetes. Whole-study findings and limits: People with Type 1 diabetes carried modestly yet significantly shorter TCRB CDR3s in all four CD4+ subsets.

Expressed TCRB transcripts were sequenced because the isolated RNA had all been reverse transcribed beforehand. Here immunoSEQ multiplex PCR was the method, and the copy in TCRdb shows in-frame clones only, minus some. The repertoire consists of under 300,000 clones, with 20% to 25% occurring once and the leading ten covering 0.012%. These receptors have no identified antigens. Sequencing was carried out using naive CD4+ T cells from blood. The receptor set was obtained from a woman in her 30s with type 1 diabetes.

This clone has more than one count but fewer than ten. The chain combines TRBV7-9 with TRBJ2-7; the D is unclear. From germline, CDR1 is SEHNR and CDR2 FQNEAQ (reference sequence). The CDR3 covers 11 residues. The V gene lost 5 bases and the J gene lost 4 bases, with 6 bases spanning the gap. CDR3 DNA sequence: TGTGCCAGCAGCGCGAGTTACGAGCAGTACTTC. This translates into CASSASYEQYF.

Only a few counts were recorded for this clone. The chain has TRBV29-1 and TRBJ2-1; D is uncertain. The CDR3 consists of 11 residues. The V and J ends lost 7 bases and 8 bases respectively, with 12 bases between them. The germline V gene encodes CDR1 SQVTM and CDR2 ANQGSEA. This CDR3 reads CSGLSVYEQFF. The CDR3 DNA is TGCAGCGGCCTTAGTGTGTATGAGCAGTTCTTC.

The table lists this clone with a few counts. The rearrangement links TRBV29-1 to TRBJ2-3; TRBD2 matches at 11 bases. The CDR3 is made up of 16 amino acids. With 5 bases clipped from V and 1 base from J, the junction kept 8 bases outside the gene matches. Germline lookup yields CDR1 SQVTM and CDR2 ANQGSEA. CDR3 sequence: CSVRGSGRAGTDTQYF. The CDR3 coding sequence is TGCAGCGTTCGCGGTAGCGGGAGGGCCGGCACAGATACGCAGTATTTT.

With respect to this clone: The sample contains more than one DNA sequence encoding this CDR3. V gene TRBV11-1 combines with J gene TRBJ2-7; TRBD2 matches 10 bases. The CDR3 totals 14 residues. V was clipped by 4 bases and J by 0 bases; unmatched bases: 0. Looked up from germline, CDR1 is SGHAT and CDR2 is FQDESV (reference sequence). Here the CDR3 DNA reads TGTGCCAGCAGCTGGACTAGCGGCTCCTACGAGCAGTACTTC. Its protein product is CASSWTSGSYEQYF.

The chain links TRBV7-9 to TRBJ1-2; a possible D gene is TRBD1 (5 bases). From germline, CDR1 is SEHNR and CDR2 FQNEAQ (reference sequence). The CDR3 consists of 15 residues. V was shortened by 4 bases and J by 8 bases, with 20 bases between the two germline ends. As DNA, the CDR3 is TGTGCCAGCAGCTCCTACTCTGGGGGGTCTGGAGGCTACACCTTC. The encoded protein is CASSSYSGGSGGYTF.

The chain is built from TRBV5-1 and TRBJ1-1, with 7 bases fitting TRBD1. This CDR3 contains 14 residues. Per germline, CDR1 SGHRS and CDR2 YFSETQ. The V segment lost 0 bases and the J segment 5 bases; nucleotides outside the gene matches: 4. The CDR3 protein is CASSLDRGGTEAFF. The CDR3 coding sequence is TGCGCCAGCAGCTTGGACAGGGGTGGGACTGAAGCTTTCTTT. Full variable domain (rest looked up from reference TRBV5-1 and TRBJ1-1): KAGVTQTPRYLIKTRGQQVTLSCSPISGHRSVSWYQQTPGQGLQFLFEYFSETQRNKGNFPGRFSGRQFSNSRSEMNVSTLELGDSALYLCASSLDRGGTEAFFGQGTRLTVV.

The rearrangement uses TRBV10-3 and TRBJ1-1; TRBD1 matches at 10 bases. Unmatched junction bases numbered 8, after V lost 6 bases and J lost 10 bases. CDR3 size: 13 residues. Germline V lookup: CDR1 ENHRY, CDR2 SYGVKD. In DNA form, the CDR3 reads TGTGCCATCAGCCCCGGACAGGGGGAGGTAGCTTTCTTT. Encoded protein: CAISPGQGEVAFF.

This clone came up a few times. In the same sample, other DNA sequences code for this CDR3. The chain carries TRBV28 and TRBJ2-7, with D perhaps TRBD2 (6 bases). The ends were cut back, 5 bases at V and 1 base at J, with 9 bases in the middle. The germline V gene encodes CDR1 MDHEN and CDR2 SYDVKM. There are 13 residues in the CDR3. The CDR3 loop reads CASSVTSSYEQYF. The CDR3 nucleotides are TGTGCCAGCAGTGTGACTAGTTCCTACGAGCAGTACTTC.

This clone has only a few counts. This chain links TRBV9 with TRBJ1-2, with D possibly TRBD1 on 5 matching bases. Looked up from germline, CDR1 is SGDLS and CDR2 is YYNGEE. Trimming took 0 bases from V and 5 from J, leaving 17 bases between them. The CDR3 runs 16 residues. The CDR3 spells CASSVELGHGPYGYTF. In DNA form, the CDR3 reads TGTGCCAGCAGCGTAGAGTTAGGACATGGGCCTTATGGCTACACCTTC.

This clone was picked up a small number of times. This chain uses TRBV6-1 with TRBJ2-5; a possible D gene is TRBD2 (5 bases). Between the trimmed V and J ends, which lost 5 bases and 5 bases, there was a span of 18 bases. Germline lookup yields CDR1 MNHNS and CDR2 SASEGT. The CDR3 sequence is 15 residues long. The CDR3 loop is CASSTLSGIDETQYF. The CDR3 nucleotides are TGTGCCAGCAGTACCTTGAGCGGAATCGATGAGACCCAGTACTTC.

This clone showed up just a few times. This chain connects TRBV29-1 to TRBJ2-1, with 12 bases that match TRBD1. The CDR3 is made up of 13 amino acids. Germline values: CDR1 SQVTM, CDR2 ANQGSEA. After removal of 6 bases from V and 7 bases from J, the junction contained 4 bases not matched to a gene. CDR3 in DNA: TGCAGCGTGGGACAGGGGGCGGTGAATGAGCAGTTCTTC. Its translation is CSVGQGAVNEQFF.

The rearrangement joins TRBV28 to TRBJ2-5, with no clear D. Germline V gene data show CDR1 as MDHEN and CDR2 as SYDVKM. The CDR3 sequence is 12 residues long. Trimming stripped 6 bases from V and 3 bases from J, with 8 bases between. The CDR3 loop is CASRANKETQYF. CDR3 in DNA: TGTGCCAGCAGGGCAAACAAAGAGACCCAGTACTTC.

The chain employs TRBV18 and TRBJ1-4, with a possible D match to TRBD1 (6 bases). The CDR3 covers 15 residues. The germline V gene encodes CDR1 KGHSH and CDR2 LQKENI. Trimming left V 2 bases short and J 7 bases short, with 14 bases between. Here the CDR3 reads CASSPNAQGSEKLFF. The CDR3 DNA is TGTGCCAGCTCACCAAATGCACAGGGAAGTGAAAAACTGTTTTTT.

The gene calls are TRBV28 and TRBJ2-3, with D possibly TRBD2 on 6 matching bases. This CDR3 is built from 16 residues. Germline V gene lookup returns CDR1 MDHEN and CDR2 SYDVKM. V shed 2 bases and J shed 0 bases, with 12 bases lying between them. This chain's CDR3 is CASSLGLAYSTDTQYF. CDR3 coding DNA: TGTGCCAGCAGTTTAGGGCTAGCGTATAGCACAGATACGCAGTATTTT.

This clone has a handful of counts. V gene TRBV27 combines with J gene TRBJ2-1, with 9 bases fitting TRBD2. V was pared by 7 bases and J by 5 bases, with 9 bases of the junction left unmatched. Germline values: CDR1 MNHEY, CDR2 SMNVEV (reference sequence). This CDR3 is 15 amino acids long. For the CDR3, the DNA is TGTGCCAGCACCCGGGGTAGCGGGAGAGACAATGAGCAGTTCTTC. It codes for CASTRGSGRDNEQFF.

This clone appeared a few times. CDR3 nucleotides: TGTGCCAGCTCACTACGTACAGGAGCCTCTGGGGCCAACGTCCTGACTTTC. Protein: CASSLRTGASGANVLTF. The V gene is TRBV18, the J gene TRBJ2-6, with TRBD1 as a possible D gene (5 bases). Trimming shortened V by 4 bases and J by 0 bases, and 13 bases separated the two germline ends. The CDR3 covers 17 residues. CDR1 is KGHSH, CDR2 LQKENI, per germline.

This clone was detected only a few times. The V and J genes are TRBV4-1 and TRBJ1-4; TRBD1 matches at 9 bases. This CDR3 is built from 16 residues. The germline CDR1 and CDR2 sequences are MGHRA and YSYEKL. Unmatched junction bases numbered 13, after V lost 4 bases and J lost 10 bases. The CDR3 protein is CASSPRPGTGMGKLFF. DNA of the CDR3: TGCGCCAGCAGCCCACGCCCAGGGACAGGGATGGGAAAACTGTTTTTT.

This clone was found a few times. This CDR3 is also generated by other DNA sequences in the sample. The chain employs TRBV4-1 and TRBJ2-1, with 9 bases identical to TRBD1. V shed 1 base and J 2 bases; nucleotides not matched to a gene: 0. CDR1 and CDR2 from the germline V gene are MGHRA and YSYEKL. The CDR3 totals 15 residues. The CDR3: CASSQGQGAYNEQFF. For the CDR3, the DNA is TGCGCCAGCAGCCAAGGACAGGGGGCCTACAATGAGCAGTTCTTC.

The V gene is TRBV9, the J gene TRBJ2-6; the D is unclear. From germline, CDR1 is SGDLS and CDR2 YYNGEE. Between the trimmed V and J ends, which lost 3 bases and 0 bases, there was a span of 16 bases. This CDR3 is built from 18 residues. The CDR3 sequence: CASSEEAQSYSGANVLTF. CDR3 DNA: TGTGCCAGCAGCGAAGAGGCCCAGTCCTACTCTGGGGCCAACGTCCTGACTTTC.

This clone was recorded a few times. The J gene is TRBJ1-2, the V gene TRBV30, with TRBD1 matching 7 bases. This CDR3 comprises 13 residues. J was trimmed by 9 bases and V by 0 bases; bases with no gene match: 7. CDR1 and CDR2 (germline): GTSNPN, SVGIG (reference sequence). The CDR3, as DNA: TGTGCCTGGAGTGTAGGGGGCTCCCGTAGCTACACCTTC. It is translated as CAWSVGGSRSYTF.

This CDR3 is CASSQEGLGIQYF. Here the CDR3 DNA reads TGTGCCAGCAGCCAAGAGGGTCTCGGGATCCAGTACTTC. This chain joins TRBV4-2 and TRBJ2-5, with a possible D match to TRBD2 (5 bases). The CDR3 has 13 amino acids. Trimming left V 0 bases short and J 10 bases short, with 12 bases between. Germline CDR1 LGHNA, CDR2 YNFKEQ.

The chain has TRBV5-1 and TRBJ2-3, with D perhaps matching TRBD1 (6 bases). CDR3 length: 14 residues. Trimming pared 5 bases from V and 6 bases from J, leaving 16 bases between. Germline CDR1 reads SGHRS; CDR2 reads YFSETQ. DNA of the CDR3: TGCGCCAGCAGAACCGACAGGAATTGGGATACGCAGTATTTT. Translated: CASRTDRNWDTQYF.

This clone appeared a few times. The chain recombines TRBV7-8 with TRBJ2-5; the match to TRBD2 covers 9 bases. CDR1 SGHVS and CDR2 FQNEAQ come from the germline V gene. The CDR3 spans 13 residues. The J segment lost 2 bases and the V segment lost 5 bases, leaving 0 bases of the junction unmatched. This CDR3 is CASSGLAQETQYF. CDR3 bases: TGTGCCAGCAGCGGACTAGCGCAAGAGACCCAGTACTTC.

In this sample, this clone turned up a few times. The rearrangement joins TRBV9 to TRBJ2-5; D might be TRBD1 (6 bases). CDR3 length equals 14 residues. Germline V gives CDR1 SGDLS, CDR2 YYNGEE. Trimming removed 3 bases from V and 5 bases from J, with 14 bases in between. CDR3 in DNA: TGTGCCAGCAGCGCCGGGACACCCAGGGAGACCCAGTACTTC. Translated, it gives CASSAGTPRETQYF.

A few counts support this clone. The chain is built from TRBV29-1 and TRBJ1-1; D is unclear. V lost 4 bases and J 4 bases, leaving 7 bases between the germline ends. Germline CDR1 reads SQVTM; CDR2 reads ANQGSEA. The CDR3 length is 11 residues. The CDR3 reads CSVVPGTEAFF. As DNA, the CDR3 is TGCAGCGTTGTCCCGGGCACTGAAGCTTTCTTT.

This clone was seen only a few times. The CDR3 DNA follows: TGCGCCAGCAGCCAATTCCCCGTCGGACAGGGATGGGACTTGGACATTCAGTACTTC. It codes for CASSQFPVGQGWDLDIQYF. The chain uses TRBV4-1 and TRBJ2-4; 8 nucleotides align to TRBD1. Unmatched junction bases numbered 20, after V lost 2 bases and J lost 8 bases. Germline loops: CDR1 MGHRA, CDR2 YSYEKL. The CDR3 has 19 residues.